This T cell receptor beta chain was found in a study of vaccination effects on CD4 cells after COVID-19. Looking at the study overall: After vaccination, samples were taken early and late from a few convalescent patients. Samples collected post-vaccine were obtained a median of 72 days after the second dose.

With approximately 9 days of culture completed, CD4+ T cells were isolated. Documented for the person is a PCR-confirmed SARS-CoV-2 infection occurring between March and December 2020. Either the BNT162b2 or mRNA-1273 vaccine was given to participants in two doses. A note on this clone: Antigen unknown.

The data were produced by immunoSEQ multiplex PCR, yet TCRdb's version contains in-frame clones alone and is incomplete. The profile shows some 31,000 clones, around 79% of them singletons. Sequencing used CD4+ T cells from PBMCs cultured without peptide, obtained after COVID-19 vaccination. The source is a human donor who had a prior SARS-CoV-2 infection.

For the CDR3, the DNA is TGTGCCAGCAGCGCAGTCATTTTAAACGAAGGGGTCACTGAAGCTTTCTTT. Residues: CASSAVILNEGVTEAFF. The chain joins TRBV7-2 to TRBJ1-1, with D possibly being TRBD1 (5 bases). The CDR3 has 17 amino acids. Trimming shortened V by 5 bases and J by 4 bases, and 23 bases separated the two germline ends. Germline-derived CDR1 and CDR2 are SGHTA and FQGNSA.